This T cell receptor beta chain was sequenced for a study of molecular identifiers for immune sequencing clone quantification. This clonotype was seen only a few times. For bulk TCR libraries, previously described methods and listed TCR primers were used. TCRdb called the PCR reads again in MiXCR, with one record for every CDR3 protein. The data show 460,000 or so distinct CDR3 sequences, around 23% seen once. Trimming cost V 5 bases and J 9 bases, with 8 bases left between them. Germline V gene lookup returns CDR1 SEHNR and CDR2 FQNEAQ (reference sequence). The CDR3 runs 11 residues. Material for sequencing was naive CD8+ T cells from blood, with Jurkat cell RNA spiked in. As to subset: FACS-sorted CD8+CD4-CCR7+CD45RA+ naive T cells. This chain connects TRBV7-9 to TRBJ2-1, with D possibly being TRBD2 (5 bases). This clonotype was obtained from a human donor in good health. Some libraries in this study had Jurkat cell RNA spiked in. Written as DNA, the CDR3 is TGTGCCAGCAGCGGGAGCGTTGAGCAGTTCTTC. Residues: CASSGSVEQFF.